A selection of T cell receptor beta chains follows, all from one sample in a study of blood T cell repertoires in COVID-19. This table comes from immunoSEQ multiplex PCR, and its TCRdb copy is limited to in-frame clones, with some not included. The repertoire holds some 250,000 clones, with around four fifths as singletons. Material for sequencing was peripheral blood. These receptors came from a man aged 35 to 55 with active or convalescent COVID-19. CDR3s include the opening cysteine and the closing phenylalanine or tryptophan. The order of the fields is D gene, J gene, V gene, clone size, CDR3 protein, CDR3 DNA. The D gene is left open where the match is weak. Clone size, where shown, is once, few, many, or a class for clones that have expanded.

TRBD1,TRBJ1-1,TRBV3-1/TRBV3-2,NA,CASTKEGQSGTEAFF,TGTGCCAGCACCAAAGAGGGACAGTCGGGCACTGAAGCTTTCTTT
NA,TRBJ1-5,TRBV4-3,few,CASSQDRSVGQPQHF,TGCGCCAGCAGCCAAGACAGGTCTGTTGGTCAGCCCCAGCATTTT
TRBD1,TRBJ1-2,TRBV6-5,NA,CASRSGTGYYGYTF,TGTGCCAGCAGGTCCGGGACAGGGTACTATGGCTACACCTTC
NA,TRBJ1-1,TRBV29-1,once,CSVGDNEAFF,TGCAGCGTGGGGGACAATGAAGCTTTCTTT
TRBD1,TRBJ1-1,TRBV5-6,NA,CASTWTGGTEAFF,TGTGCCAGCACCTGGACAGGGGGCACTGAAGCTTTCTTT
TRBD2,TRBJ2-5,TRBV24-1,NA,CATIPLREGQETQYF,TGTGCCACCATACCTCTACGGGAGGGGCAAGAGACCCAGTACTTC
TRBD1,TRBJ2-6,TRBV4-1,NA,CASSQRQGDNVLTF,TGCGCCAGCAGCCAACGACAGGGGGACAACGTCCTGACTTTC
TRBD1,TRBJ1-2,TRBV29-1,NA,CSVATGTNYGYTF,TGCAGCGTCGCGACAGGGACTAACTATGGCTACACCTTC
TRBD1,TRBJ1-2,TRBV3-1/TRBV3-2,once,CASSQQGAYGYTF,TGTGCCAGCAGCCAACAGGGGGCGTATGGCTACACCTTC
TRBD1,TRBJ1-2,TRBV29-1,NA,CSACPGQSSWCTF,TGCAGCGCTTGTCCGGGACAGTCTTCTTGGTGCACCTTC
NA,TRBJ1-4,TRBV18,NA,CASSPLQGSGVLFF,TGTGCCAGCTCACCGCTACAGGGTTCCGGGGTACTGTTTTTT
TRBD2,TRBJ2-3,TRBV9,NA,CASSDWGGSTDTQYF,TGTGCCAGCAGCGATTGGGGGGGGAGCACAGATACGCAGTATTTT
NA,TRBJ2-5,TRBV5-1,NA,CASRSNFQETQYF,TGCGCCAGCAGGTCCAACTTCCAAGAGACCCAGTACTTC
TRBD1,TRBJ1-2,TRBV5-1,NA,CASSLGQGQGDGYTF,TGCGCCAGCAGCTTGGGACAGGGACAGGGGGACGGCTACACCTTC
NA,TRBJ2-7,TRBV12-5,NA,CASGPGFGEQYF,TGTGCTAGTGGTCCCGGGTTCGGCGAGCAGTACTTC
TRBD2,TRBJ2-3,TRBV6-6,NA,CASSYSIAGGTDTQYF,TGTGCCAGCAGTTACTCGATAGCGGGGGGCACAGATACGCAGTATTTT
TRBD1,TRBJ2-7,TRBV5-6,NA,CASSRGQAYYEQYF,TGTGCCAGCAGCCGCGGACAGGCCTACTACGAGCAGTACTTC
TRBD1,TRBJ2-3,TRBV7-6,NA,CASSLGDRGGADTQYF,TGTGCCAGCAGCCTAGGGGACAGGGGCGGGGCAGATACGCAGTATTTT
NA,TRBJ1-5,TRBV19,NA,CASSIAHSAPPPLGSQHF,TGTGCCAGTAGTATAGCCCACTCCGCCCCCCCACCGCTCGGGTCCCAGCATTTT
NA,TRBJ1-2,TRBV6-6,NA,CASSLGGRDNDYGYTF,TGTGCCAGCAGTTTGGGGGGGAGAGACAACGACTATGGCTACACCTTC
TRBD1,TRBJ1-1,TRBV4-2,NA,CASSLGTGSNTEAFF,TGTGCCAGCAGCTTAGGGACAGGATCGAACACTGAAGCTTTCTTT
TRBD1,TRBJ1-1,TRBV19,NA,CASSPGTGERSEAFF,TGTGCCAGTAGTCCCGGGACAGGGGAGAGGAGCGAAGCTTTCTTT
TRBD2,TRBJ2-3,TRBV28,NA,CASATGTSGLDTQYF,TGTGCCAGCGCAACCGGGACTAGCGGCCTAGATACGCAGTATTTT
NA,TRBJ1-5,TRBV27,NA,CASTLGSHNQPQHF,TGTGCCAGCACCCTCGGGTCCCATAATCAGCCCCAGCATTTT
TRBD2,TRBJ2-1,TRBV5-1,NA,CASSLDTSGSRNEQFF,TGCGCCAGCAGCTTGGATACTAGCGGGAGTAGGAATGAGCAGTTCTTC
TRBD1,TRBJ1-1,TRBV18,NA,CASSPNPGTDEAFF,TGTGCCAGCTCACCCAACCCCGGGACAGATGAAGCTTTCTTT
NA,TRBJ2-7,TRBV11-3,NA,CASSLRAGAYEQYF,TGTGCCAGCAGCTTAAGGGCAGGGGCCTACGAGCAGTACTTC
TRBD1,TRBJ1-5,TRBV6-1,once,CASSEGAGGRQPQHF,TGTGCCAGCAGTGAGGGGGCAGGGGGGCGCCAGCCCCAGCATTTT
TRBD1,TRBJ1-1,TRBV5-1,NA,CASSTGQANTEAFF,TGCGCCAGCAGCACGGGACAGGCGAACACTGAAGCTTTCTTT
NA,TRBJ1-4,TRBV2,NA,CASSGQENEKLFF,TGTGCCAGCAGTGGACAAGAAAATGAAAAACTGTTTTTT
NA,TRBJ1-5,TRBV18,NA,CASSLRGVPNDQPQHF,TGTGCCAGCTCACTCCGGGGGGTCCCCAATGATCAGCCCCAGCATTTT
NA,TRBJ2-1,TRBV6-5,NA,CASSSKTRYEQFF,TGTGCCAGCAGTTCCAAGACTAGGTATGAGCAGTTCTTC
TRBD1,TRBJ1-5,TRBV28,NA,CASNSGQRNSQPQHF,TGTGCCAGCAACTCGGGACAGAGAAATTCTCAGCCCCAGCATTTT
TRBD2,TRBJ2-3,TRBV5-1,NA,CASSATSGGWTDTQYF,TGCGCCAGCAGCGCGACTAGCGGGGGGTGGACAGATACGCAGTATTTT
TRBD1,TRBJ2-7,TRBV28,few,CASSFSDRGRYEQYF,TGTGCCAGCAGTTTCTCCGACAGGGGGCGCTACGAGCAGTACTTC
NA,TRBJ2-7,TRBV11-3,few,CASSLDLGAGKGYEQYF,TGTGCCAGCAGCTTAGATCTCGGCGCAGGGAAAGGGTACGAGCAGTACTTC
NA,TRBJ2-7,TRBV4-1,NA,CASSHGPPPSDYEQYF,TGCGCCAGCAGCCATGGCCCGCCGCCCTCCGACTACGAGCAGTACTTC
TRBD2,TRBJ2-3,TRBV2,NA,CASSELAGGVQYF,TGTGCCAGCAGTGAACTAGCGGGAGGGGTTCAGTATTTT
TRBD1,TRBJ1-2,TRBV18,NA,CASSPRRFTGGASNGYTF,TGTGCCAGCTCACCAAGAAGGTTTACAGGGGGCGCGTCTAATGGCTACACCTTC
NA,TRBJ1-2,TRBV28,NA,CASSSTGQGRNYGYTF,TGTGCCAGCAGCTCGACCGGGCAGGGCAGAAACTATGGCTACACCTTC
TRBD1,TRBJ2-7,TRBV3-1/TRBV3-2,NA,CASSQDHATGTSYEQYF,TGTGCCAGCAGCCAAGATCATGCGACAGGGACCTCCTACGAGCAGTACTTC
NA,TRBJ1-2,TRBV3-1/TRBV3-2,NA,CASSLLQMTNYGYTF,TGTGCCAGCAGCCTATTACAGATGACTAACTATGGCTACACCTTC
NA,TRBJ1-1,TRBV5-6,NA,CASSSWTENTEAFF,TGTGCCAGCAGCTCTTGGACAGAGAACACTGAAGCTTTCTTT
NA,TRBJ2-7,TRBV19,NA,CASSIPPGEQYF,TGTGCCAGTAGTATACCCCCGGGCGAGCAGTACTTC
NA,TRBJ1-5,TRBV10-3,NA,CAIGPSNQPQHF,TGTGCCATCGGGCCAAGCAATCAGCCCCAGCATTTT
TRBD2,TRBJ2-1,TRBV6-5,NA,CASTQTSGWNEQFF,TGTGCCAGCACCCAGACTAGCGGGTGGAATGAGCAGTTCTTC